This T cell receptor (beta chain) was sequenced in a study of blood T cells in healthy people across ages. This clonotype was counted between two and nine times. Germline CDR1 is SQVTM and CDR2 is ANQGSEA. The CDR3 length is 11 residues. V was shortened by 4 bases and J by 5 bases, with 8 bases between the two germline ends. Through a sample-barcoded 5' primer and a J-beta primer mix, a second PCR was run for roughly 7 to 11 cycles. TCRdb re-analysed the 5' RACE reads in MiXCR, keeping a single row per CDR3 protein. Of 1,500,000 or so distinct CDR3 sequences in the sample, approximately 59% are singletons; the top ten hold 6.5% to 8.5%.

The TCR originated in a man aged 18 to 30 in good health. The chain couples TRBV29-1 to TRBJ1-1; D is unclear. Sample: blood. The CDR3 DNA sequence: TGCAGCGTTGCCAGAAGGACTGAAGCTTTCTTT. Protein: CSVARRTEAFF.